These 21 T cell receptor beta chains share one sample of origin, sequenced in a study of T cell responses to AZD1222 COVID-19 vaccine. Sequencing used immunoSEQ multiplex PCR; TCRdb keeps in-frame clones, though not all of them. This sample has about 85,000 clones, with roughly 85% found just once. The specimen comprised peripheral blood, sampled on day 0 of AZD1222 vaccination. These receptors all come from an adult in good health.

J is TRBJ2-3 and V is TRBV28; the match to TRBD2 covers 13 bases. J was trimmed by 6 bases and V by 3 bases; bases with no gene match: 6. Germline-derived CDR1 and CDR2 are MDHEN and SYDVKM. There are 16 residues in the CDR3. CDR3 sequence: CASSLGLAGSFDTQYF. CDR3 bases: TGTGCCAGCAGTTTGGGACTAGCGGGAAGCTTTGATACGCAGTATTTT.

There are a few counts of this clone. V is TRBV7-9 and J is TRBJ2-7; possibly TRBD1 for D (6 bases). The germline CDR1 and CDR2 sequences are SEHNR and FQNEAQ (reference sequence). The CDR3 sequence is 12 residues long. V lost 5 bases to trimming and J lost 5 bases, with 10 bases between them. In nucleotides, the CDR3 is TGTGCCAGCAGCCGCGAGGGGGACGAGCAGTACTTC. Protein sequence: CASSREGDEQYF. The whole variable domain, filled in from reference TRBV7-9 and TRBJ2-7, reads DTGVSQNPRHKITKRGQNVTFRCDPISEHNRLYWYRQTLGQGPEFLTYFQNEAQLEKSRLLSDRFSAERPKGSFSTLEIQRTEQGDSAMYLCASSREGDEQYFGPGTRLTVT.

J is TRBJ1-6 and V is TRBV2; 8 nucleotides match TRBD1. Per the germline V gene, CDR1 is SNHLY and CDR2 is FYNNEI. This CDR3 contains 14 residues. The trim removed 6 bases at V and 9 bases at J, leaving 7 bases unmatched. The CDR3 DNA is TGTGCCAGCAGAGATGGACAGGGAGCTTCACCCCTCCACTTT. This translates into CASRDGQGASPLHF. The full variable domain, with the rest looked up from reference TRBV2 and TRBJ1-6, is EPEVTQTPSHQVTQMGQEVILRCVPISNHLYFYWYRQILGQKVEFLVSFYNNEISEKSEIFDDQFSVERPDGSNFTLKIRSTKLEDSAMYFCASRDGQGASPLHFGNGTRLTVT.

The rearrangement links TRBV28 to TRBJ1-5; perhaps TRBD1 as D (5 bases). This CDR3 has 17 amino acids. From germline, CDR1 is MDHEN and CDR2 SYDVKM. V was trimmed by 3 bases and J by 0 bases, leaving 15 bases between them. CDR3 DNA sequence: TGTGCCAGCAGTTTGCCCAGGGTCGGGGATAGCAATCAGCCCCAGCATTTT. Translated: CASSLPRVGDSNQPQHF.

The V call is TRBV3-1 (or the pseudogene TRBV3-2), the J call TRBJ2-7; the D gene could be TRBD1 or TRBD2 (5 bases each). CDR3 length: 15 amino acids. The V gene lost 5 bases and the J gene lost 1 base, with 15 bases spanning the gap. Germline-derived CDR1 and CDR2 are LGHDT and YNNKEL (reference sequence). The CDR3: CASSRRGALSYEQYF. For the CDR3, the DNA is TGTGCCAGCAGCAGGCGAGGGGCCCTATCCTACGAGCAGTACTTC.

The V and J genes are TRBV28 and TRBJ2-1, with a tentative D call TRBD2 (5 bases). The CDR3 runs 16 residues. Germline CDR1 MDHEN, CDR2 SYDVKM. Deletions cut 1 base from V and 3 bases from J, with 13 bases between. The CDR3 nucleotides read TGTGCCAGCAGTTTATATCAAACCGGGAACTACAATGAGCAGTTCTTC. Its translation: CASSLYQTGNYNEQFF.

The CDR3 loop is CASSQVIADTQYF. The CDR3 nucleotides are TGTGCCAGCAGCCAAGTTATTGCAGATACGCAGTATTTT. This sequence joins TRBV3-1 (or the pseudogene TRBV3-2) and TRBJ2-3; no clear D. Germline V gene lookup returns CDR1 LGHDT and CDR2 YNNKEL (reference sequence). The CDR3 contains 13 residues. With 1 base removed from V and 4 bases from J, the gap between germline ends came to 6 bases.

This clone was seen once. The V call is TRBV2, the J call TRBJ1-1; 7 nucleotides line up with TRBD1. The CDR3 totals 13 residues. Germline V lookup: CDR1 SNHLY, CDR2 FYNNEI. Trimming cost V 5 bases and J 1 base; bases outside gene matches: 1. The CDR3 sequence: CASSRDRNTEAFF. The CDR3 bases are TGTGCCAGCAGTCGGGACAGGAACACTGAAGCTTTCTTT.

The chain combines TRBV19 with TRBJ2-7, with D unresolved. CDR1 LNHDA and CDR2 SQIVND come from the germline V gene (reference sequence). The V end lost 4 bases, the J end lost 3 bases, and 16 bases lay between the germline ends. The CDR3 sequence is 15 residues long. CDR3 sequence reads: CASSSQGGINYEQYF. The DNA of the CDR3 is TGTGCCAGTAGTAGCCAAGGTGGTATTAACTACGAGCAGTACTTC.

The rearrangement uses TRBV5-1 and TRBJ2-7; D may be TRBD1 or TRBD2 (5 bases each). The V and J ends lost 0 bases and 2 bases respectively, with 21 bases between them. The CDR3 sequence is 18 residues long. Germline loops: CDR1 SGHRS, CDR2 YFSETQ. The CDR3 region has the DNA TGCGCCAGCAGCTTGGGGGCAGGGAGCGCCAACCCGACCTACGAGCAGTACTTC. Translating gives CASSLGAGSANPTYEQYF.

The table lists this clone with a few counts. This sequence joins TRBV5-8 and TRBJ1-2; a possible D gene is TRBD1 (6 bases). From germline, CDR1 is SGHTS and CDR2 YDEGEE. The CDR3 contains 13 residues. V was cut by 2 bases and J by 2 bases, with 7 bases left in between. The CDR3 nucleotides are TGTGCCAGCAGCTTCGGGGGCAACTATGGCTACACCTTC. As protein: CASSFGGNYGYTF.

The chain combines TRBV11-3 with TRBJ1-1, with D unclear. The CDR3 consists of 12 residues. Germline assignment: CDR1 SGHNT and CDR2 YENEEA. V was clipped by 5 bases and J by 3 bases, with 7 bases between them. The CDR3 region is CASSDGYTEAFF. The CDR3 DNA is TGTGCCAGCAGCGACGGTTACACTGAAGCTTTCTTT.

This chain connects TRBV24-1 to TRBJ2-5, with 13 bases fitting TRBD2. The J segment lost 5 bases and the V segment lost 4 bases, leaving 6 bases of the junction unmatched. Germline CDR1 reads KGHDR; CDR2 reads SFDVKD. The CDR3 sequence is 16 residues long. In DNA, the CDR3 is TGTGCCACCAGTGACTGGACTAGCGGGAGAGGGGAGACCCAGTACTTC. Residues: CATSDWTSGRGETQYF.

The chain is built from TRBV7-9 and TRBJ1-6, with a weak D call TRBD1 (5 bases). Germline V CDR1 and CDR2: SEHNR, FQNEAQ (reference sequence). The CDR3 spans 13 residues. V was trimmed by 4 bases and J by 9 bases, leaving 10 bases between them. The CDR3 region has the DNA TGTGCCAGCAGCTCCGGGGGGTTTTCACCCCTCCACTTT. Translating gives CASSSGGFSPLHF. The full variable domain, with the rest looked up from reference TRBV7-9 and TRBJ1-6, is DTGVSQNPRHKITKRGQNVTFRCDPISEHNRLYWYRQTLGQGPEFLTYFQNEAQLEKSRLLSDRFSAERPKGSFSTLEIQRTEQGDSAMYLCASSSGGFSPLHFGNGTRLTVT.

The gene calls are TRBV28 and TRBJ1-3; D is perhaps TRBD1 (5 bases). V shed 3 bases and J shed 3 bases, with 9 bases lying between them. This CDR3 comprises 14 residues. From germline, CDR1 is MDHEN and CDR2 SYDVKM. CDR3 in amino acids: CASSFRRDGNTIYF. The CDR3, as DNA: TGTGCCAGCAGTTTCCGCAGGGATGGAAACACCATATATTTT.

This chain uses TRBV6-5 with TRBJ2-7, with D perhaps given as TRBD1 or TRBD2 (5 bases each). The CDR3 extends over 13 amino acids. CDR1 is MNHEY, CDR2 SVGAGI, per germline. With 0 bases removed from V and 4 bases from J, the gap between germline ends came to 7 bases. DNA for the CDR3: TGTGCCAGCAGTTACTCGAGGGGTTACGAGCAGTACTTC. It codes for CASSYSRGYEQYF.

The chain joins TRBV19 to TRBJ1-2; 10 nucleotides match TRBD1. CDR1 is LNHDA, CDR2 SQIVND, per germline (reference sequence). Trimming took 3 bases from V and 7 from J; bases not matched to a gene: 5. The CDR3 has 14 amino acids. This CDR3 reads CASSMGTGAVGYTF. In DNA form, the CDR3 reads TGTGCCAGTAGTATGGGGACAGGGGCGGTTGGCTACACCTTC.

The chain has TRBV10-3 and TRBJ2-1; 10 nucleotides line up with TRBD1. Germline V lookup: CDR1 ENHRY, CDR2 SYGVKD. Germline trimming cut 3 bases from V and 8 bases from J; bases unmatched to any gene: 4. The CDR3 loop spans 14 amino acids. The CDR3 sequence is CAISDWDRGDEQFF. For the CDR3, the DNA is TGTGCCATCAGTGATTGGGACAGGGGCGATGAGCAGTTCTTC.

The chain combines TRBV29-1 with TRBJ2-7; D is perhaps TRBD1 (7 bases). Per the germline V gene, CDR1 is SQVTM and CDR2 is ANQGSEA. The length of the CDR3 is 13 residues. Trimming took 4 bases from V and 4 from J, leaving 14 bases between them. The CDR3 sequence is CSVGGTVLYEQYF. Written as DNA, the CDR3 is TGCAGCGTTGGCGGGACAGTATTATACGAGCAGTACTTC.

CDR3 nucleotides: TGTGCCAGCAGTTACTCGGGGTTGGAGGCTGGAAACACCATATATTTT. Residues: CASSYSGLEAGNTIYF. V usage is TRBV6-5 and J usage is TRBJ1-3; D remains unclear. V gave up 0 bases and J gave up 2 bases, with 11 bases separating them. Germline V lookup: CDR1 MNHEY, CDR2 SVGAGI. The CDR3 contains 16 residues.

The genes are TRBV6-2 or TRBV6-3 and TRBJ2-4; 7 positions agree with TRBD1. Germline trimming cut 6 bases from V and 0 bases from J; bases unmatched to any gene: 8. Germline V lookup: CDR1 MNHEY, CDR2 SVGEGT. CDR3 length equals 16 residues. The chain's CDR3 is CASSNTGAVAKNIQYF. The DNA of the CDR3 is TGTGCCAGCAGCAACACAGGGGCCGTAGCCAAAAACATTCAGTACTTC.